This TCR beta chain was profiled in a study of blood T cell repertoires in COVID-19. Method: immunoSEQ multiplex PCR; TCRdb's copy keeps in-frame clones and lacks some. The table has just under 60,000 clones, around 87% seen once. Trimming took 1 base from V and 4 from J; bases not matched to a gene: 11. Looked up from germline, CDR1 is SGHVS and CDR2 is FQNEAQ. This CDR3 is 19 amino acids long. The sample taken for sequencing was peripheral blood. This sequence originates from a human donor with active COVID-19. The donor label of this sample is uncertain. This sequence joins TRBV7-8 and TRBJ2-3; 13 bases fit TRBD2. CDR3 in amino acids: CASSLDRRTSGSWSDTQYF. As DNA, the CDR3 is TGTGCCAGCAGCTTAGATAGAAGGACTAGCGGGAGTTGGTCAGATACGCAGTATTTT.